The entry that follows covers one TCR beta chain sequence. The record originates from a study of cytotoxic CD8 clonotypes in ibrutinib-treated CLL. Data came from immunoSEQ multiplex PCR; TCRdb stores just in-frame clones and leaves some out. The sample has around 60,000 clones, about three quarters seen once. V lost 5 bases, J lost 0 bases, and 12 bases lay in between. The germline V gene has CDR1 SGHRS and CDR2 YFSETQ. The CDR3 sequence is 14 residues long. This receptor was obtained from a human donor with chronic lymphocytic leukemia. The chain recombines TRBV5-1 with TRBJ2-7; D might be TRBD2 (6 bases). Sample: PBMCs, taken after 12 months of ibrutinib treatment. The CDR3, as DNA: TGCGCCAGCAGGTCCCCGGGACTCTCCTACGAGCAGTACTTC. This translates into CASRSPGLSYEQYF.